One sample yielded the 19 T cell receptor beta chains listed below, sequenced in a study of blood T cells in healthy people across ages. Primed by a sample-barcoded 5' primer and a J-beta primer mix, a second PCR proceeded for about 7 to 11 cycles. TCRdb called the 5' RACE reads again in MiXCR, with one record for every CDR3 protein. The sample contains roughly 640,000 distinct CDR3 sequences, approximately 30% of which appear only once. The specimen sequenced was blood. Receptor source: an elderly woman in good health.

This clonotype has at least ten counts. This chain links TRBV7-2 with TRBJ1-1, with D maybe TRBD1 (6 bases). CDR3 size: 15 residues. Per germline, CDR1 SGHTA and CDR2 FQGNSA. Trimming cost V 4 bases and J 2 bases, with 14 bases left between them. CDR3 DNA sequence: TGTGCCAGCAGCTCCTTCGGGGGGCGAAACACTGAAGCTTTCTTT. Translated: CASSSFGGRNTEAFF.

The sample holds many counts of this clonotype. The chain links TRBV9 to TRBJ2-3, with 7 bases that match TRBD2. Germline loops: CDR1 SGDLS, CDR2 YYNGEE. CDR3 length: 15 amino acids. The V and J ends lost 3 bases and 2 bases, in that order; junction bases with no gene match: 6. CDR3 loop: CASSALGGFTDTQYF. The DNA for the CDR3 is TGTGCCAGCAGCGCCCTGGGGGGGTTCACAGATACGCAGTATTTT.

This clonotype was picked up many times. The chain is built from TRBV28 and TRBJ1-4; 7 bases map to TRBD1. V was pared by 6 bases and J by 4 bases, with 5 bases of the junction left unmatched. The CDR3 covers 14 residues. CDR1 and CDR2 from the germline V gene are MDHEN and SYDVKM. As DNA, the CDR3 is TGTGCCAGCAGGGTCCGGGACAGTAATGAAAAACTGTTTTTT. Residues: CASRVRDSNEKLFF.

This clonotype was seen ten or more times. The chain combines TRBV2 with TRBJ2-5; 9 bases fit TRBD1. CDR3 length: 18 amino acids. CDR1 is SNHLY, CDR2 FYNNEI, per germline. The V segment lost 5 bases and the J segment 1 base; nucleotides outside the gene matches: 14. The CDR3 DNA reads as TGTGCCAGCAGTATGACCGGGACAGGGAGACGAGCCCAAGAGACCCAGTACTTC. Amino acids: CASSMTGTGRRAQETQYF.

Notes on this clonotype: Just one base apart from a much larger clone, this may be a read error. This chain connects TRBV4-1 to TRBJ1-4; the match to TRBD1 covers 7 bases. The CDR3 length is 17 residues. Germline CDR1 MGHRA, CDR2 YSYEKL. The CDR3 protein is CAGSQVPTGATNEKLFF. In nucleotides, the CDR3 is TGCGCCGGCAGCCAAGTTCCCACAGGGGCAACTAATGAAAAACTGTTTTTT.

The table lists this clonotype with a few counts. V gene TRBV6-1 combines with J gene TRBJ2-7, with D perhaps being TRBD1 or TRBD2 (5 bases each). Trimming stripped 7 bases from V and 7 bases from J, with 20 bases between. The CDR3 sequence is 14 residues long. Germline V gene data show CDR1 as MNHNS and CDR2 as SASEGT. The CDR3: CASIPGAAVGEQYF. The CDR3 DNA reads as TGTGCCAGCATACCCGGGGCAGCAGTTGGTGAGCAGTACTTC.

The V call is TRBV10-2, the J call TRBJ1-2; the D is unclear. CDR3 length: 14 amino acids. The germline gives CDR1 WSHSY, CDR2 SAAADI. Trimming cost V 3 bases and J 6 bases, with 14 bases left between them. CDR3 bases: TGCGCCAGCAGTGACGGACGGGGAAGTAATGGCTACACCTTC. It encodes CASSDGRGSNGYTF.

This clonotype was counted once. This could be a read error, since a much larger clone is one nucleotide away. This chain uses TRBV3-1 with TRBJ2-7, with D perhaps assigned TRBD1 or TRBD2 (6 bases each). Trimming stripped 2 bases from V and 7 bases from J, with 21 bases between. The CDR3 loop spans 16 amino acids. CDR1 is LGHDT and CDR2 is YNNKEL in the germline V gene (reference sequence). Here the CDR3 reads CASSQWGAGEGGEQYF. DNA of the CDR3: TGTGCCAGCAGCCAATGGGGGGCAGGAGAGGGGGGTGAGCAGTACTTC.

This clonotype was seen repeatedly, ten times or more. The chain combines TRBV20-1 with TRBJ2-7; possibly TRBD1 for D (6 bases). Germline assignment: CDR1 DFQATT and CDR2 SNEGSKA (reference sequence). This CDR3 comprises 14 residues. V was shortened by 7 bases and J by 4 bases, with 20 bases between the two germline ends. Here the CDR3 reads CSVSPGQQAYEQYF. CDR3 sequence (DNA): TGCAGTGTGTCCCCGGGACAACAAGCTTACGAGCAGTACTTC.

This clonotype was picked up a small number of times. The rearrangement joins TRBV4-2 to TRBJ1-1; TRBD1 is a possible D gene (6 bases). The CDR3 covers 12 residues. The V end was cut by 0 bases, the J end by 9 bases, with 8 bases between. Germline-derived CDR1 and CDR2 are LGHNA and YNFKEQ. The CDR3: CASSQDDRQAFF. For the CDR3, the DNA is TGTGCCAGCAGCCAAGATGACAGGCAAGCTTTCTTT.

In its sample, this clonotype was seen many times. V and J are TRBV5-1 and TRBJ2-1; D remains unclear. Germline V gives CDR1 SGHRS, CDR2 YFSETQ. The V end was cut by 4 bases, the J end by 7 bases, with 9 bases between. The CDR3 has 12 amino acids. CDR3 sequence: CASSPQYNEQFF. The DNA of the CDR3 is TGCGCCAGCAGCCCCCAGTATAATGAGCAGTTCTTC.

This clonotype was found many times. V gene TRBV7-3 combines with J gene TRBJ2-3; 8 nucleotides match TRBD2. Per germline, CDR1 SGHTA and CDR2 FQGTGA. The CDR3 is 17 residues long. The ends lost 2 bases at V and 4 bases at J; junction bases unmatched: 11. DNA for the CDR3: TGTGCCAGCAGCTTAGGCCCCGGGCTAGCGGGTCCAGATACGCAGTATTTT. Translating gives CASSLGPGLAGPDTQYF.

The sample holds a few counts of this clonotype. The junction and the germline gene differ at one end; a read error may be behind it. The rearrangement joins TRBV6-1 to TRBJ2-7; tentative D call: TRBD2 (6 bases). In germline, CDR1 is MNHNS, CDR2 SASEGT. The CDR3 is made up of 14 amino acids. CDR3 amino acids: CAGSGGGAPYEQYF. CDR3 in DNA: TGTGCCGGCAGTGGTGGAGGGGCCCCCTACGAGCAGTACTTC.

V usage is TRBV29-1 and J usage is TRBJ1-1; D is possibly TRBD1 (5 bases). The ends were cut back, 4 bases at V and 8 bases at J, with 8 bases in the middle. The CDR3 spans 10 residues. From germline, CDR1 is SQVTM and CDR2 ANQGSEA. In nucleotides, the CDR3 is TGCAGCGTTGTTCCAGGGGAAGCTTTCTTT. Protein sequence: CSVVPGEAFF.

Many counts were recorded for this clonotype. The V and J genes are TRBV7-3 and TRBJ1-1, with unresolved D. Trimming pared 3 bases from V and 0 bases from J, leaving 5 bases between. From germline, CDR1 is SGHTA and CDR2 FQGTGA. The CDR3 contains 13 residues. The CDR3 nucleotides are TGTGCCAGCAGCTTCGACATGAACACTGAAGCTTTCTTT. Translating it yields CASSFDMNTEAFF.

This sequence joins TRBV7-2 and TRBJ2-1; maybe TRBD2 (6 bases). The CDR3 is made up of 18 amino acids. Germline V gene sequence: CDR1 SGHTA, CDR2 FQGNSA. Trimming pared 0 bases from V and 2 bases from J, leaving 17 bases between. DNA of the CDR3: TGTGCCAGCAGCTTAGCTAGGGGACTCCAAAGAACCTACAATGAGCAGTTCTTC. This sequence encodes CASSLARGLQRTYNEQFF.

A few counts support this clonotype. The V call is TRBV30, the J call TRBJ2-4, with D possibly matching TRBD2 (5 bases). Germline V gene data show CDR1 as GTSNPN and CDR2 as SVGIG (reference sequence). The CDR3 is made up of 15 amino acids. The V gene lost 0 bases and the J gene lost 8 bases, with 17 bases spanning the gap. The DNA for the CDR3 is TGTGCCTGGAGTGTAGGTCGGGGAAGAATGGACATTCAGTACTTC. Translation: CAWSVGRGRMDIQYF. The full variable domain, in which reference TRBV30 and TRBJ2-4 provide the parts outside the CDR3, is SQTIHQWPATLVQPVGSPLSLECTVEGTSNPNLYWYRQAAGRGLQLLFYSVGIGQISSEVPQNLSASRPQDRQFILSSKKLLLSDSGFYLCAWSVGRGRMDIQYFGAGTRLSVL.

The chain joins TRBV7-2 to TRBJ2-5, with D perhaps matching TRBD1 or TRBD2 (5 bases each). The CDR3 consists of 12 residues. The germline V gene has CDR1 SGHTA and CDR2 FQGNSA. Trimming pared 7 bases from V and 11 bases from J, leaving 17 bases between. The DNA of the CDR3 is TGTGCCAGCACCAGTTCTGGGGGTGAGCAGTACTTC. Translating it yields CASTSSGGEQYF.

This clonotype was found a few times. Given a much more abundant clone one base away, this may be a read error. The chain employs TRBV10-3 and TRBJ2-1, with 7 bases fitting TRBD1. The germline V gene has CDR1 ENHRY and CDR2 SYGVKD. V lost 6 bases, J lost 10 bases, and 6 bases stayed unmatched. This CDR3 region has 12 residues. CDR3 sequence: CAISRDSYEQFF. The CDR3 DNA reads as TGTGCCATCAGCCGGGACAGTTACGAGCAGTTCTTC.